These T cell receptor beta chains were read from a single sample in a study of shared clonotypes between healthy human individuals. Clones were read by immunoSEQ multiplex PCR, and TCRdb kept only the in-frame ones, dropping some. The profile shows some 2.4 million clones, 80% to 95% of them singletons. The material sequenced was naive CD4+ T cells from PBMCs. These receptors were taken from a man aged 18 to 30 in good health. Some clones in this sample may be carry-over from other donors' samples. The CDR3 runs from the conserved cysteine through the conserved F or W. The order of the fields is D gene, V gene, CDR3 length, clone size, J gene, CDR3 DNA, CDR3 protein. D genes are given only for firm matches. Clone size appears in some rows only: once, few, many, or a class for an expanded clone.

-	TRBV5-4	13	-	TRBJ2-7	TGTGCCAGCAGCTTAGGGGGGCCCTACGAGCAGTACTTC	CASSLGGPYEQYF
-	TRBV6-6	16	-	TRBJ2-2	TGTGCCAGCAGCCCCCATGGGGGCGCGAACACCGGGGAGCTGTTTTTT	CASSPHGGANTGELFF
-	TRBV28	15	-	TRBJ2-7	TGTGCCAGCACCCCCAGCGGAGTTGGGTCCTACGAGCAGTACTTC	CASTPSGVGSYEQYF
TRBD1	TRBV18	14	-	TRBJ2-7	TGTGCCAGCACAACAGGGGTCCCGTCCTACGAGCAGTACTTC	CASTTGVPSYEQYF
TRBD2	TRBV5-1	15	-	TRBJ2-5	TGCGCCAGCAGCTTGGGGGGACTAGTGGGAGAGACCCAGTACTTC	CASSLGGLVGETQYF
TRBD2	TRBV29-1	13	-	TRBJ2-3	TGCAGCGTTAGCGGGAGGGCCGTAGATACGCAGTATTTT	CSVSGRAVDTQYF
-	TRBV7-3	18	-	TRBJ2-6	TGTGCCAGCAGCTTATTAGAGGGCCAGGGCTCTGGGGCCAACGTCCTGACTTTC	CASSLLEGQGSGANVLTF
TRBD1	TRBV18	15	-	TRBJ1-1	TGTGCCAGCTCACCAGGGACAGGGGAAAACACTGAAGCTTTCTTT	CASSPGTGENTEAFF
-	TRBV28	15	-	TRBJ1-4	TGTGCCAGCAGACGGGACCTTTCAACTAATGAAAAACTGTTTTTT	CASRRDLSTNEKLFF
TRBD1	TRBV5-5	13	-	TRBJ1-5	TGTGCCAGCAGCTTTGTCGGGGGACAGGCCCAGCATTTT	CASSFVGGQAQHF
-	TRBV5-1	16	-	TRBJ2-2	TGCGCCAGCAGCCCGGGAGGGACAGATCGCACCGGGGAGCTGTTTTTT	CASSPGGTDRTGELFF
TRBD2	TRBV6-1	15	-	TRBJ2-1	TGTGCCAGCAGGGAAAGACTAGCGGCCTACAATGAGCAGTTCTTC	CASRERLAAYNEQFF
TRBD2	TRBV6-6	15	-	TRBJ2-7	TGTGCCAGCAGGCCAGCGGGAGGCCGACTCTACGAGCAGTACTTC	CASRPAGGRLYEQYF
TRBD2	TRBV7-3	13	-	TRBJ2-1	TGTGCCAGCAGCCTGGCGCGGGAGAATGAGCAGTTCTTC	CASSLARENEQFF
-	TRBV6-1	15	-	TRBJ2-7	TGTGCCAGCAGTGACCGGGCAGTTAGCTCCTACGAGCAGTACTTC	CASSDRAVSSYEQYF
-	TRBV20-1	11	-	TRBJ1-2	TGCAGTGCTAGTCACAACTATGGCTACACCTTC	CSASHNYGYTF
-	TRBV7-9	16	-	TRBJ2-2	TGTGCCAGCAGCTTAGCAGGGCCCACGAACACCGGGGAGCTGTTTTTT	CASSLAGPTNTGELFF
-	TRBV6-4	13	-	TRBJ2-3	TGTGCCAGCAGTAGGCAGGAGGGAGATACGCAGTATTTT	CASSRQEGDTQYF
TRBD1	TRBV28	16	-	TRBJ2-7	TGTGCCAGCAGTTCCCCAGGGGGCCGAGGCGGGTACGAGCAGTACTTC	CASSSPGGRGGYEQYF
TRBD2	TRBV5-6	16	-	TRBJ2-7	TGTGCCAGCAGCTTGGGCGGACTAGCGGGAGGGTACGAGCAGTACTTC	CASSLGGLAGGYEQYF
TRBD2	TRBV19	17	-	TRBJ2-4	TGTGCCAGTAGTACCTCCTCGGGGGGTGTACTGAAAAACATTCAGTACTTC	CASSTSSGGVLKNIQYF
TRBD1	TRBV19	17	-	TRBJ1-1	TGTGCCAGTAGTCCCCGACCCTCACAGGGGACCCCCTTGAAAGCTTTCTTT	CASSPRPSQGTPLKAFF
-	TRBV30	15	-	TRBJ1-3	TGTGCATGGACCCTTATCCAATTGGGGGAATCCACCATATATTTT	CAWTLIQLGESTIYF
-	TRBV5-6	16	-	TRBJ2-3	TGTGCCAGCAGCTTACCCCCAGGGGAGGGCACAGATACGCAGTATTTT	CASSLPPGEGTDTQYF
-	TRBV19	13	-	TRBJ2-6	TGTGCCAGTAGTATAGCGGTGATTGGCGTCCTGACTTTC	CASSIAVIGVLTF
-	TRBV7-9	18	few	TRBJ2-1	TGTGCCAGCACTCTGAAGACTTTCGCGGAGAGCTCCTACAATGAGCAGTTCTTC	CASTLKTFAESSYNEQFF
TRBD1	TRBV18	16	-	TRBJ1-5	TGTGCCAGCTCACCTCAGGGGGCCAATAGCAATCAGCCCCAGCATTTT	CASSPQGANSNQPQHF